Listed here are 32 T cell receptor beta chains from one sample, sequenced in a study of shared clonotypes between healthy human individuals. The assay was immunoSEQ multiplex PCR, and TCRdb's table has in-frame clones only and misses some. The table shows more than 2 million clones, with around 95% occurring only once. The sample was naive CD4+ T cells sorted from blood. Subset of the sample: CD45RA+ positively selected. The receptors shown here come from a man younger than 30 in good health.

This chain links TRBV19 with TRBJ2-1; D is perhaps TRBD1 or TRBD2 (5 bases each). Trimming left V 10 bases short and J 1 base short, with 14 bases between. From germline, CDR1 is LNHDA and CDR2 SQIVND (reference sequence). The CDR3 is 14 amino acids. The CDR3 DNA sequence: TGTGCCACTAACCCGGGGCGATCCTACAATGAGCAGTTCTTC. This translates into CATNPGRSYNEQFF.

The rearrangement joins TRBV9 to TRBJ2-2, with 7 bases identical to TRBD1. CDR1 and CDR2 from the germline V gene are SGDLS and YYNGEE. V shed 0 bases and J 4 bases; nucleotides not matched to a gene: 3. The CDR3 runs to 15 residues. This CDR3 is CASSVEGAFTGELFF. CDR3 sequence (DNA): TGTGCCAGCAGCGTAGAGGGGGCCTTCACCGGGGAGCTGTTTTTT.

In DNA form, the CDR3 reads TGTGCCAGCAGCTTGGTCACTGGCGTTTATGGCTACACCTTC. Its translation is CASSLVTGVYGYTF. J is TRBJ1-2 and V is TRBV5-6; D gene uncertain. Germline lookup yields CDR1 SGHDT and CDR2 YYEEEE. The CDR3 runs to 14 residues. V dropped 0 bases and J dropped 5 bases, with 11 bases sitting between them.

The V gene is TRBV30, the J gene TRBJ1-4, with 8 bases aligning to TRBD1. Germline-derived CDR1 and CDR2 are GTSNPN and SVGIG (reference sequence). There are 13 residues in the CDR3. The V segment lost 7 bases and the J segment 8 bases; nucleotides outside the gene matches: 9. This CDR3 reads CASRQGFSEKLFF. As DNA, the CDR3 is TGTGCCTCTCGACAGGGGTTCAGCGAAAAACTGTTTTTT.

This clone appeared once. The V call is TRBV6-5, the J call TRBJ2-1, with TRBD2 matching 8 bases. The junction had 9 bases not matched to a gene; V was cut back by 4 bases and J by 4 bases. This CDR3 contains 16 residues. Germline V gene sequence: CDR1 MNHEY, CDR2 SVGAGI. In DNA, the CDR3 is TGTGCCAGCAGTTCCCCCTCGACGGGGGGGTACAATGAGCAGTTCTTC. Translation gives CASSSPSTGGYNEQFF.

This chain links TRBV30 with TRBJ1-1, with D possibly matching TRBD1 (6 bases). V was pared by 2 bases and J by 11 bases, with 18 bases between. CDR1 is GTSNPN, CDR2 SVGIG, per germline (reference sequence). The CDR3 runs 13 residues. As DNA, the CDR3 is TGTGCCTGGAGTTCAGAGTGGACAGTCGTGGCTTTCTTT. As protein: CAWSSEWTVVAFF.

V gene TRBV5-4 combines with J gene TRBJ2-1; 9 nucleotides agree with TRBD1. With V trimmed by 5 bases and J by 10 bases, 13 bases remained unmatched. This CDR3 spans 15 amino acids. Per the germline V gene, CDR1 is SGHNT and CDR2 is YYREEE (reference sequence). CDR3 in DNA: TGTGCCAGCAGACACCGGGACAGGGTCAATTACGAGCAGTTCTTC. Translation gives CASRHRDRVNYEQFF.

CDR3 DNA: TGTGCCAGCAGCTTAGAGATAGCGGGAGGCGTCACCGGGGAGCTGTTTTTT. Protein sequence: CASSLEIAGGVTGELFF. This chain connects TRBV11-2 to TRBJ2-2; 10 bases map to TRBD2. The germline V gene encodes CDR1 SGHAT and CDR2 FQNNGV. The CDR3 is 17 amino acids. J lost 4 bases, V lost 0 bases, and 5 bases had no gene match.

The rearrangement joins TRBV7-6 to TRBJ1-2; D gene uncertain. There are 13 residues in the CDR3. The germline V gene has CDR1 SGHVS and CDR2 FNYEAQ. V was trimmed by 1 base and J by 4 bases, leaving 7 bases between them. The DNA for the CDR3 is TGTGCCAGCAGCTTAGGGAACGCCTATGGCTACACCTTC. Translated: CASSLGNAYGYTF.

The chain uses TRBV6-6 and TRBJ2-7; D is possibly TRBD1 or TRBD2 (6 bases each). V lost 6 bases, J lost 2 bases, and 14 bases lay in between. Per germline, CDR1 MNHNY and CDR2 SVGAGI (reference sequence). The CDR3 extends over 14 amino acids. The CDR3 sequence: CASSPGGLTYEQYF. CDR3 bases: TGTGCCAGCAGCCCCGGGGGCCTAACCTACGAGCAGTACTTC.

The chain is built from TRBV2 and TRBJ1-4, with D perhaps matching TRBD1 (5 bases). The CDR3 contains 17 residues. V lost 6 bases to trimming and J lost 5 bases, with 22 bases between them. From germline, CDR1 is SNHLY and CDR2 FYNNEI. The CDR3 loop is CASSAQGWGVRNEKLFF. The CDR3 bases are TGTGCCAGCAGCGCTCAGGGTTGGGGAGTCCGGAATGAAAAACTGTTTTTT.

The rearrangement uses TRBV29-1 and TRBJ2-7; maybe TRBD2 (6 bases). Between the trimmed V and J ends, which lost 1 base and 12 bases, there was a span of 13 bases. Germline CDR1 is SQVTM and CDR2 is ANQGSEA. The CDR3 length is 11 residues. The CDR3 DNA reads TGCAGCGTTGAAGGCGGCGGGGTCCCGTACTTC. This codes for CSVEGGGVPYF.

In DNA, the CDR3 is TGTGCCAGCAACTTTAGACCGGGACCTCAGTTCTTC. Encoded protein: CASNFRPGPQFF. The V gene is TRBV11-2, the J gene TRBJ2-1; tentatively, D is TRBD1 or TRBD2 (5 bases each). V was cut by 7 bases and J by 13 bases, with 17 bases left in between. In germline, CDR1 is SGHAT, CDR2 FQNNGV. The CDR3 loop spans 12 amino acids.

This clone came up a few times. Other DNA variants within this sample encode the same CDR3. The CDR3 coding sequence is TGTGCCAGCAGTCCGGGACAGTCCTACGAGCAGTACTTC. It is translated as CASSPGQSYEQYF. The genes are TRBV28 and TRBJ2-7, with 7 bases that match TRBD1. Per germline, CDR1 MDHEN and CDR2 SYDVKM. There are 13 residues in the CDR3. V lost 5 bases, J lost 1 base, and 2 bases stayed unmatched.

The V call is TRBV6-5, the J call TRBJ2-7; TRBD1 matches 7 bases. Looked up from germline, CDR1 is MNHEY and CDR2 is SVGAGI. This CDR3 comprises 15 residues. After removal of 0 bases from V and 2 bases from J, the junction contained 4 bases not matched to a gene. The CDR3 loop is CASSYSPGGPYEQYF. Written as DNA, the CDR3 is TGTGCCAGCAGTTACTCACCAGGGGGACCCTACGAGCAGTACTTC.

On this clone itself: This sample includes further DNA sequences coding for the same CDR3. V is TRBV28 and J is TRBJ1-2, with a possible D match to TRBD1 (5 bases). Trimming took 2 bases from V and 8 from J, leaving 12 bases between them. Germline CDR1 MDHEN, CDR2 SYDVKM. This CDR3 has 13 amino acids. Written as DNA, the CDR3 is TGTGCCAGCAGTTTACAGGGAAGTAGCGGCTACACCTTC. It codes for CASSLQGSSGYTF.

This clone was counted a single time. The chain combines TRBV5-1 with TRBJ1-1; possible D gene TRBD1, 6 bases. Trimming stripped 0 bases from V and 0 bases from J, with 15 bases between. Germline V CDR1 and CDR2: SGHRS, YFSETQ. The CDR3 length is 17 residues. In nucleotides, the CDR3 is TGCGCCAGCAGCTTGGTCCGTCAGGGGAGCATGAACACTGAAGCTTTCTTT. It yields the protein CASSLVRQGSMNTEAFF.

The V and J genes are TRBV14 and TRBJ1-1, with D unresolved. The V and J ends lost 1 base and 8 bases respectively, with 17 bases between them. Germline lookup yields CDR1 SGHDN and CDR2 FVKESK. The CDR3 sequence is 15 residues long. CDR3 nucleotides: TGTGCCAGCAGCCAAGGGGAGTATTTTGCGTTGGAAGCTTTCTTT. Translation gives CASSQGEYFALEAFF.

Note on this clone: Other DNA sequences in the sample encode the same CDR3. CDR3 DNA sequence: TGTGCCAGCAGTACAGGAGGGCACTATGGCTACACCTTC. Amino acids: CASSTGGHYGYTF. This chain joins TRBV28 and TRBJ1-2; tentative D call: TRBD1 (5 bases). The V and J ends lost 5 bases and 3 bases respectively, with 10 bases between them. Per the germline V gene, CDR1 is MDHEN and CDR2 is SYDVKM. The CDR3 spans 13 residues.

The J gene is TRBJ2-2, the V gene TRBV11-2; unclear D gene. V was clipped by 5 bases and J by 6 bases, with 7 bases between them. Germline V gene sequence: CDR1 SGHAT, CDR2 FQNNGV. CDR3 size: 12 residues. CDR3 protein: CASSNPPGELFF. The CDR3 bases are TGTGCCAGCAGCAACCCCCCCGGGGAGCTGTTTTTT.

The count of this clone is one. This chain joins TRBV5-5 and TRBJ1-6, with TRBD1 matching over 8 bases. V shed 3 bases and J 5 bases; nucleotides not matched to a gene: 4. Germline assignment: CDR1 SGHKS and CDR2 YYEKEE (reference sequence). CDR3 length: 15 residues. CDR3 DNA sequence: TGTGCCAGCAGCTCGCAGGGGGCGGATAATTCACCCCTCCACTTT. Amino acids: CASSSQGADNSPLHF.

The genes are TRBV19 and TRBJ2-7; 11 nucleotides line up with TRBD1. The ends lost 9 bases at V and 5 bases at J; junction bases unmatched: 3. The CDR3 extends over 12 amino acids. CDR1 is LNHDA, CDR2 SQIVND, per germline (reference sequence). The chain's CDR3 is CASGTGGHEQYF. DNA for the CDR3: TGTGCCAGCGGGACAGGGGGACACGAGCAGTACTTC.

The V gene is TRBV19, the J gene TRBJ2-3; D tentatively fits TRBD1 or TRBD2 (5 bases each). The CDR3 consists of 15 residues. Trimming took 5 bases from V and 0 from J, leaving 12 bases between them. Germline assignment: CDR1 LNHDA and CDR2 SQIVND (reference sequence). For the CDR3, the DNA is TGTGCCAGTAGTTGGTCGGGGCCAAGCACAGATACGCAGTATTTT. Residues: CASSWSGPSTDTQYF. The variable domain in full, completed from reference TRBV19 and TRBJ2-3, reads DGGITQSPKYLFRKEGQNVTLSCEQNLNHDAMYWYRQDPGQGLRLIYYSQIVNDFQKGDIAEGYSVSREKKESFPLTVTSAQKNPTAFYLCASSWSGPSTDTQYFGPGTRLTVL.

In the case of this clone: The same CDR3 is also encoded by other DNA sequences in this sample. The chain combines TRBV18 with TRBJ2-3; TRBD1 matches 11 bases. V shed 0 bases and J 3 bases; nucleotides not matched to a gene: 2. CDR3 length: 16 residues. Looked up from germline, CDR1 is KGHSH and CDR2 is LQKENI. CDR3 sequence: CASSPPGTGGTDTQYF. The CDR3 DNA follows: TGTGCCAGCTCACCACCGGGGACAGGGGGTACAGATACGCAGTATTTT.

The table lists this clone with a count of one. This chain links TRBV21-1 with TRBJ2-3; the table's D call TRBD1 went unverified against the DNA. TRBV21-1 is described as a pseudogene. The CDR3 runs to 13 residues. This chain's CDR3 is CASSNRQGDTQYF. The CDR3 DNA sequence: TGTGCCAGCAGCAATCGACAGGGAGATACGCAGTATTTT.

The gene calls are TRBV9 and TRBJ1-4, with TRBD1 matching over 10 bases. The ends lost 4 bases at V and 7 bases at J; junction bases unmatched: 13. Germline V gives CDR1 SGDLS, CDR2 YYNGEE. CDR3 length: 17 amino acids. The CDR3 sequence is CASSIGQGGSKGEKLFF. DNA for the CDR3: TGTGCCAGCAGCATCGGACAGGGGGGGTCGAAAGGTGAAAAACTGTTTTTT.

The rearrangement uses TRBV2 and TRBJ2-2; D is possibly TRBD1 (8 bases). Germline lookup yields CDR1 SNHLY and CDR2 FYNNEI. V gave up 6 bases and J gave up 1 base, with 12 bases separating them. The CDR3 contains 15 residues. CDR3 loop: CASRTGEGNTGELFF. The CDR3 bases are TGTGCCAGCAGGACAGGGGAGGGGAACACCGGGGAGCTGTTTTTT.

The chain joins TRBV4-1 to TRBJ2-7; 8 positions agree with TRBD2. Losses at the gene ends were 1 base for V and 4 bases for J; bases not matched to a gene: 6. The CDR3 length is 15 residues. Looked up from germline, CDR1 is MGHRA and CDR2 is YSYEKL. The CDR3 DNA reads TGCGCCAGCAGCCAAGCGGGACTAGTAACTTACGAGCAGTACTTC. It encodes CASSQAGLVTYEQYF.

The chain joins TRBV19 to TRBJ2-1; D gene unclear. The CDR3 runs 11 residues. The germline V gene encodes CDR1 LNHDA and CDR2 SQIVND (reference sequence). The ends were cut back, 6 bases at V and 6 bases at J, with 6 bases in the middle. The CDR3 nucleotides read TGTGCCAGTAGCCTCTCCAATGAGCAGTTCTTC. Encoded protein: CASSLSNEQFF. The variable domain in full, with the rest retrieved from reference TRBV19 and TRBJ2-1, is DGGITQSPKYLFRKEGQNVTLSCEQNLNHDAMYWYRQDPGQGLRLIYYSQIVNDFQKGDIAEGYSVSREKKESFPLTVTSAQKNPTAFYLCASSLSNEQFFGPGTRLTVL.

As to this clone: Other DNA sequences in this sample translate to the same CDR3. The genes are TRBV6-6 and TRBJ2-5; D gene ambiguous. Deletions cut 0 bases from V and 5 bases from J, with 4 bases between. In germline, CDR1 is MNHNY, CDR2 SVGAGI (reference sequence). The CDR3 is made up of 12 amino acids. In DNA form, the CDR3 reads TGTGCCAGCAGTTACTCGCATGAGACCCAGTACTTC. Its protein product is CASSYSHETQYF.

CDR3 nucleotide sequence: TGTGCCAGCAGTGACCCCCTGCCGCTCGTATCGACCTACGAGCAGTACTTC. Amino acid sequence: CASSDPLPLVSTYEQYF. The chain couples TRBV2 to TRBJ2-7, with D hard to call. The germline gives CDR1 SNHLY, CDR2 FYNNEI. The CDR3 extends over 17 amino acids. V lost 3 bases and J lost 2, with 20 bases in between.

V gene TRBV9 combines with J gene TRBJ1-6; D uncertain. Germline V CDR1 and CDR2: SGDLS, YYNGEE. This CDR3 region has 12 residues. V shed 8 bases and J shed 9 bases, with 12 bases lying between them. In DNA form, the CDR3 reads TGTGCCAGTGGCGATATCGGTTCACCCCTCCACTTT. Amino acid sequence: CASGDIGSPLHF.